This TCR beta chain was identified during a study of CD8 T cells in ankylosing spondylitis. Study conclusions and caveats: The study looked at matched synovial fluid samples from ankylosing spondylitis patients. Disease-linked clones were reported to be significantly enriched there. Previous work reported some of these motif variants in the synovial fluid and blood of reactive arthritis. The study identified a TCR beta motif of under ten highly homologous variants that appeared characteristic of ankylosing spondylitis blood. Disease-linked clones were CD8+ and relatively rare in peripheral blood.

Quantitative barcoded 5'-RACE was used to prepare TCR beta libraries. TCRdb itself ran the 5' RACE reads through MiXCR, one entry per CDR3 protein. Here the sample spans 330,000 or so distinct CDR3 sequences, roughly 8% being singletons. About this clonotype itself: What it binds is not known.

V was cut by 3 bases and J by 7 bases, with 8 bases left in between. Germline V gene sequence: CDR1 KGHDR, CDR2 SFDVKD. CDR3 length: 12 residues. Specimen: blood, either unsorted or a sorted T cell fraction (not recorded which). V and J are TRBV24-1 and TRBJ2-5; D remains unclear. The source of this sequence is a male donor with ankylosing spondylitis. The CDR3 sequence: CATSDPLGTQYF. As DNA, the CDR3 is TGTGCCACCAGTGATCCCTTGGGGACCCAGTACTTC.